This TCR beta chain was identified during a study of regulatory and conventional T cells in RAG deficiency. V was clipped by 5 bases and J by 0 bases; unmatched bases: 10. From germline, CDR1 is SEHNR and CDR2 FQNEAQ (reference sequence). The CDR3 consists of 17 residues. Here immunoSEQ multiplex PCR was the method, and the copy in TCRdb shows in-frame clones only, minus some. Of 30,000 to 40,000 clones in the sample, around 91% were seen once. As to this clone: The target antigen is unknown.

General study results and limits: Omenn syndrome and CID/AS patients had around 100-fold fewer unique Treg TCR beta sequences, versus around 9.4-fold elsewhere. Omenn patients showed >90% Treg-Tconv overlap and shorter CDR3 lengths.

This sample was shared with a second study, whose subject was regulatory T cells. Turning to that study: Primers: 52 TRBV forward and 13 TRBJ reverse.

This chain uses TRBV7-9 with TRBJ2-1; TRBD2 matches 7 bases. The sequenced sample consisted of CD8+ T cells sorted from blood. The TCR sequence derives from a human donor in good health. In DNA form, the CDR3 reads TGTGCCAGCAGCCCCCACAAAGCGGGGAGCTCCTACAATGAGCAGTTCTTC. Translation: CASSPHKAGSSYNEQFF. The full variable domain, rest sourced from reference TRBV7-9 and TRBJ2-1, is DTGVSQNPRHKITKRGQNVTFRCDPISEHNRLYWYRQTLGQGPEFLTYFQNEAQLEKSRLLSDRFSAERPKGSFSTLEIQRTEQGDSAMYLCASSPHKAGSSYNEQFFGPGTRLTVL.